Here is one T cell receptor beta chain with its context. Its specificity is unknown. Per the authors' pipeline: Out-of-frame sequences were removed, leaving a few million distinct TCRbeta sequences. Only in-frame clones appear in the TCRdb table, and some are missing; sequencing was by immunoSEQ multiplex PCR. The V and J calls and clone size are taken from that table; D and trimming were inferred from the DNA. The repertoire holds under 55,000 clones, with about three quarters as singletons. The data were obtained in a study of memory CD4+ T cells and cytomegalovirus serostatus. Study-level background: Donors were healthy Belgian adults, some 10 CMV seropositive and 20 to 30 seronegative. General study results and limits: Suggested: most of the CMV-linked TCR signature lies in CD4+ memory cells.

V dropped 2 bases and J dropped 1; count of bases not matched to a gene: 10. Germline assignment: CDR1 ENHRY and CDR2 SYGVKD. The CDR3 runs to 18 residues. Single viable CD3+CD4+CD8-CD45RO+ cells were sorted as the memory CD4+ T cells. CMV serostatus came from serum IgG against pp150, pp28, p38, p52. This TCR came from an adult in good health and CMV-seropositive. The chain joins TRBV10-3 to TRBJ2-1; 8 nucleotides match TRBD2. The specimen sequenced was memory CD4+ T cells from blood. Written as DNA, the CDR3 is TGTGCCATCAGTGAGAGGCTAGCGGGCTCTCTATCCTACAATGAGCAGTTCTTC. Amino acids: CAISERLAGSLSYNEQFF.